The 20 T cell receptor beta chains reported below all come from one sample, sequenced in a study of spatial heterogeneity in lung cancer. Study findings and constraints: Tracking of tumor mutation counts was seen in expanded intratumoral alpha and beta TCR counts.

These TCRs are of unknown antigen specificity. TCRdb independently ran MiXCR on the 5' RACE reads; one entry per CDR3 protein. There are around 4,300 distinct CDR3 sequences in the sample; about 8% occur only once, and approximately 9.6% lies in the top ten. Time point: sample taken at primary tumor resection. The material sequenced was lung tumor tissue, taken at surgery. The receptors come from a male donor with early-stage non-small cell lung cancer.

This clonotype is termed medium-sized. The chain is built from TRBV11-3 and TRBJ2-1; D is unclear. In germline, CDR1 is SGHNT, CDR2 YENEEA. Trimming shortened V by 2 bases and J by 0 bases, and 8 bases separated the two germline ends. This CDR3 comprises 15 residues. The CDR3 bases are TGTGCCAGCAGCTTAAGGGAAACCTCCTACAATGAGCAGTTCTTC. It encodes CASSLRETSYNEQFF.

This clonotype was observed at least ten times. This sequence joins TRBV16 and TRBJ2-2; TRBD2 aligns across 7 bases. Looked up from germline, CDR1 is KGHSY and CDR2 is FQNENV. With 2 bases clipped from V and 4 bases from J, the junction kept 10 bases outside the gene matches. The CDR3 loop spans 17 amino acids. CDR3 sequence: CASSQVFGGRSTGELFF. DNA for the CDR3: TGTGCCAGCAGCCAAGTATTTGGCGGGAGATCCACCGGGGAGCTGTTTTTT.

This clonotype occurred a few times. This chain links TRBV10-3 with TRBJ1-2; 10 positions match TRBD1. Germline V lookup: CDR1 ENHRY, CDR2 SYGVKD. CDR3 size: 14 residues. Trimming at V came to 5 bases and at J to 8 bases, leaving 8 bases not matched to a gene. CDR3 protein: CAISRTGTGEGYTF. DNA of the CDR3: TGTGCCATCAGTAGAACCGGGACAGGGGAGGGCTACACCTTC.

The V and J genes are TRBV28 and TRBJ2-7; 7 bases agree with TRBD1. The germline gives CDR1 MDHEN, CDR2 SYDVKM. The trim removed 4 bases at V and 5 bases at J, leaving 8 bases unmatched. The CDR3 runs to 14 residues. CDR3 loop: CASSWPGGRDEQYF. CDR3 DNA sequence: TGTGCCAGCAGTTGGCCAGGGGGTCGGGACGAGCAGTACTTC.

This clonotype was counted ten times or more. V is TRBV30 and J is TRBJ2-2, with D perhaps TRBD1 (6 bases). CDR1 GTSNPN and CDR2 SVGIG come from the germline V gene (reference sequence). Trimming took 1 base from V and 5 from J, leaving 11 bases between them. The CDR3 runs to 14 residues. Here the CDR3 reads CAWSEITGTGELFF. In DNA, the CDR3 is TGTGCCTGGAGTGAGATAACAGGGACCGGGGAGCTGTTTTTT.

By share, this clonotype ranks as medium-sized. The V gene is TRBV6-2 or TRBV6-3, the J gene TRBJ1-1; 7 bases line up with TRBD1. V trimming: 7 bases; J trimming: 5 bases; junction bases outside the gene matches: 19. This CDR3 comprises 17 residues. Germline CDR1 is MNHEY and CDR2 is SVGEGT. The CDR3 DNA reads as TGTGCCAGCACCCCATTCCGGGACAGACTCCTGATGACTGAAGCTTTCTTT. Its translation: CASTPFRDRLLMTEAFF.

This clonotype occurred many times. V and J are TRBV20-1 and TRBJ2-7; 10 bases fit TRBD2. CDR1 DFQATT and CDR2 SNEGSKA come from the germline V gene (reference sequence). With 0 bases clipped from V and 3 bases from J, the junction kept 5 bases outside the gene matches. The CDR3 has 15 amino acids. The CDR3 spells CSARDRSGRGYEQYF. For the CDR3, the DNA is TGCAGTGCTAGAGATCGGAGCGGGAGGGGCTACGAGCAGTACTTC.

By share, this clonotype counts as medium-sized (0.01 to 0.1%). The J gene is TRBJ1-5, the V gene TRBV12-3 or TRBV12-4; tentative D call: TRBD1 (6 bases). Trimming took off 6 bases at V and 3 bases at J, with 12 bases between the two ends. The CDR3 covers 14 residues. The CDR3: CASSRTGFNQPQHF. The DNA for the CDR3 is TGTGCCAGCAGCCGAACAGGGTTCAATCAGCCCCAGCATTTT.

By frequency in the sample, this clonotype is medium-sized. This chain connects TRBV6-6 to TRBJ2-6; D gene ambiguous. CDR1 is MNHNY and CDR2 is SVGAGI in the germline V gene (reference sequence). The V end was cut by 5 bases, the J end by 0 bases, with 11 bases between. This CDR3 spans 16 amino acids. The CDR3 here is CASSLRPFSGANVLTF. In DNA, the CDR3 is TGTGCCAGCAGTCTTCGACCATTCTCTGGGGCCAACGTCCTGACTTTC.

By share, this clonotype counts as medium-sized. The V and J genes are TRBV5-1 and TRBJ2-2; 12 bases fit TRBD2. Per the germline V gene, CDR1 is SGHRS and CDR2 is YFSETQ. This CDR3 region has 16 residues. Trimming took 0 bases from V and 4 from J; bases not matched to a gene: 1. The CDR3 is CASSLGLAGVTGELFF. In nucleotides, the CDR3 is TGCGCCAGCAGCTTGGGACTAGCGGGAGTCACCGGGGAGCTGTTTTTT.

This clonotype is medium-sized within its sample. This chain connects TRBV28 to TRBJ1-6; no clear D. There are 15 residues in the CDR3. The germline CDR1 and CDR2 sequences are MDHEN and SYDVKM. V was cut by 6 bases and J by 7 bases, with 16 bases left in between. The CDR3 loop is CASRPPGRGNSPLHF. CDR3 nucleotides: TGTGCCAGCAGACCCCCCGGACGGGGAAATTCACCCCTCCACTTT.

This clonotype is deemed medium-sized (0.01 to 0.1%). The rearrangement uses TRBV28 and TRBJ2-5, with D unresolved. This CDR3 has 11 amino acids. The germline gives CDR1 MDHEN, CDR2 SYDVKM. Trimming removed 3 bases from V and 10 bases from J, with 9 bases in between. As DNA, the CDR3 is TGTGCCAGCAGTTTTGGGTTCGACCAGTACTTC. Translation: CASSFGFDQYF.

In its sample, this clonotype is medium-sized. The V gene is TRBV5-6, the J gene TRBJ1-1, with a weak D call TRBD1 (6 bases). The CDR3 extends over 14 amino acids. Per the germline V gene, CDR1 is SGHDT and CDR2 is YYEEEE. V gave up 1 base and J gave up 1 base, with 8 bases separating them. The CDR3 here is CASSLRTANTEAFF. CDR3 bases: TGTGCCAGCAGCTTGAGGACAGCGAACACTGAAGCTTTCTTT.

The CDR3 DNA is TGTGCCAGCAGCTCGACAGCGAACTATGGCTACACCTTC. This codes for CASSSTANYGYTF. The V call is TRBV7-9, the J call TRBJ1-2; the D gene is possibly TRBD1 (5 bases). CDR1 SEHNR and CDR2 FQNEAQ come from the germline V gene (reference sequence). This CDR3 is built from 13 residues. With 4 bases removed from V and 2 bases from J, the gap between germline ends came to 8 bases.

This clonotype came up a few times. The J gene is TRBJ2-5, the V gene TRBV5-1; D remains ambiguous. Trimming took 5 bases from V and 0 from J, leaving 2 bases between them. Germline-derived CDR1 and CDR2 are SGHRS and YFSETQ. This CDR3 region has 11 residues. The CDR3 sequence is CASRYQETQYF. CDR3 DNA: TGCGCCAGCAGGTACCAAGAGACCCAGTACTTC.

A remark on this clonotype: Since a much larger clone is just one base distant, this may be a read error. Since the CDR3 does not end with the conserved phenylalanine or tryptophan, this likely comes from a read error. The rearrangement uses TRBV12-3 or TRBV12-4 and TRBJ1-5, with a tentative D call TRBD1 (6 bases). The CDR3 has 15 amino acids. V dropped 5 bases and J dropped 9 bases, with 20 bases sitting between them. The CDR3 DNA reads as TGTGCCAGCAGTATCCACAGGGATCTTTGGCGGCCCCAGCATTAT. Residues: CASSIHRDLWRPQHY.

CDR3 bases: TGCAGTGCTAGAGATCAGCGCGGAGGACTAGCGGGAGTAGCTGAGCAGTACTTC. Its translation: CSARDQRGGLAGVAEQYF. The V and J genes are TRBV20-1 and TRBJ2-7; 13 bases map to TRBD2. Trimming removed 0 bases from V and 7 bases from J; junction bases left unmatched: 15. Germline assignment: CDR1 DFQATT and CDR2 SNEGSKA (reference sequence). The CDR3 totals 18 residues.

By frequency in the sample, this clonotype is medium-sized. The rearrangement links TRBV27 to TRBJ1-5; 7 bases line up with TRBD1. The germline V gene encodes CDR1 MNHEY and CDR2 SMNVEV (reference sequence). The CDR3 is 15 residues long. The trim removed 8 bases at V and 2 bases at J, leaving 9 bases unmatched. CDR3 region: CASAPGDRGNQPQHF. Here the CDR3 DNA reads TGTGCCAGCGCCCCTGGAGACAGGGGCAATCAGCCCCAGCATTTT.

This clonotype is labeled medium-sized. This sequence joins TRBV5-4 and TRBJ2-1; 7 bases are shared with TRBD1. The CDR3 totals 16 residues. V lost 0 bases, J lost 3 bases, and 6 bases stayed unmatched. The germline gives CDR1 SGHNT, CDR2 YYREEE (reference sequence). The CDR3 here is CASSLDPGTVYNEQFF. The CDR3 nucleotides are TGTGCCAGCAGCTTGGACCCCGGGACAGTCTACAATGAGCAGTTCTTC.

Sample share makes this clonotype medium-sized (0.01 to 0.1%). This chain connects TRBV7-2 to TRBJ2-5; D possibly matches TRBD1 or TRBD2 (6 bases each). The V and J ends lost 3 bases and 9 bases respectively, with 17 bases between them. CDR3 length equals 14 residues. Germline V gene lookup returns CDR1 SGHTA and CDR2 FQGNSA. The CDR3 DNA sequence: TGTGCCAGCAGCTTGAGCCGGGACACGGGAGCCCAGTACTTC. Its protein product is CASSLSRDTGAQYF.